These 23 T cell receptor beta chains originate from one sample sequenced in a study of T-cell reconstitution after alpha-beta-depleted transplantation in children. Unique molecular identifiers were incorporated into the prepared TCRbeta library. TCRdb used MiXCR to reprocess the PCR reads, holding one entry per CDR3 protein. The sample yields about 400,000 distinct CDR3 sequences, around 21% seen once. Specimen: PBMCs from the stem cell graft donor, collected from the stem cell graft. The source of these receptors is a human donor who donated a stem cell graft to a child with acute myeloid leukemia.

The chain uses TRBV20-1 and TRBJ2-7; tentatively, D is TRBD2 (5 bases). Between the trimmed V and J ends, which lost 5 bases and 5 bases, there was a span of 16 bases. Germline V gene lookup returns CDR1 DFQATT and CDR2 SNEGSKA (reference sequence). The CDR3 contains 13 residues. DNA of the CDR3: TGCAGTGCTCCGGCCATGGGAGTCGACGAGCAGTACTTC. This sequence encodes CSAPAMGVDEQYF.

This clonotype occurred many times. J is TRBJ2-1 and V is TRBV29-1; 8 nucleotides align to TRBD1. J gave up 5 bases and V 7 bases, and 7 bases lay outside the gene matches. The CDR3 sequence is 13 residues long. The germline gives CDR1 SQVTM, CDR2 ANQGSEA. This CDR3 reads CSATRQGNNEQFF. CDR3 bases: TGCAGCGCCACGCGACAGGGGAACAATGAGCAGTTCTTC.

The gene calls are TRBV25-1 and TRBJ1-3; 7 bases align to TRBD1. Germline CDR1 MGHDK, CDR2 SYGVNS. This CDR3 region has 18 residues. Trimming took 0 bases from V and 2 from J; bases not matched to a gene: 10. The CDR3 DNA sequence: TGTGCCAGCAGTGAATACCAGGGACAGATATTGACTGGAAACACCATATATTTT. This encodes CASSEYQGQILTGNTIYF.

The chain links TRBV28 to TRBJ2-7; D is perhaps TRBD1 or TRBD2 (5 bases each). The CDR3 loop spans 13 amino acids. Germline-derived CDR1 and CDR2 are MDHEN and SYDVKM. V was pared by 6 bases and J by 2 bases, with 11 bases between. The CDR3 here is CASRRDGTYEQYF. The CDR3, as DNA: TGTGCCAGCAGACGGGACGGAACCTACGAGCAGTACTTC.

The chain is built from TRBV7-2 and TRBJ2-3; TRBD1 agrees at 10 bases. The ends lost 4 bases at V and 3 bases at J; junction bases unmatched: 4. Germline values: CDR1 SGHTA, CDR2 FQGNSA. There are 15 residues in the CDR3. The DNA of the CDR3 is TGTGCCAGCAGCTCGGGACAGGGGCGGACAGATACGCAGTATTTT. This translates into CASSSGQGRTDTQYF.

This clonotype came up a few times. This rearrangement joins TRBV20-1 to TRBJ1-6, with TRBD1 matching over 8 bases. Germline assignment: CDR1 DFQATT and CDR2 SNEGSKA (reference sequence). J was trimmed by 10 bases and V by 6 bases; bases with no gene match: 14. CDR3 length equals 15 residues. CDR3 coding DNA: TGCAGTGCCAGGGTCAGGGACAGGCAGGGCTCACCCCTCCACTTT. Encoded protein: CSARVRDRQGSPLHF.

V usage is TRBV14 and J usage is TRBJ2-7; 9 bases line up with TRBD2. The CDR3 runs 18 residues. V was clipped by 0 bases and J by 4 bases; unmatched bases: 13. Germline lookup yields CDR1 SGHDN and CDR2 FVKESK. The CDR3 is CASSQDPTSGPNPYEQYF. The CDR3 nucleotides read TGTGCCAGCAGCCAAGATCCTACTAGCGGGCCTAATCCGTACGAGCAGTACTTC.

The rearrangement links TRBV28 to TRBJ2-4, with 7 nucleotides matching TRBD1. From germline, CDR1 is MDHEN and CDR2 SYDVKM. The CDR3 is made up of 14 amino acids. V lost 6 bases to trimming and J lost 1 base; unmatched junction nucleotides: 3. For the CDR3, the DNA is TGTGCCAGCAGCCTGGGACAGGCCAAAAACATTCAGTACTTC. Translating it yields CASSLGQAKNIQYF. The full variable domain, with the rest looked up from reference TRBV28 and TRBJ2-4, is DVKVTQSSRYLVKRTGEKVFLECVQDMDHENMFWYRQDPGLGLRLIYFSYDVKMKEKGDIPEGYSVSREKKERFSLILESASTNQTSMYLCASSLGQAKNIQYFGAGTRLSVL.

This clonotype was counted at least ten times. This chain uses TRBV6-5 with TRBJ2-7; 7 nucleotides align to TRBD1. Germline V lookup: CDR1 MNHEY, CDR2 SVGAGI. The CDR3 contains 15 residues. With 2 bases clipped from V and 0 bases from J, the junction kept 4 bases outside the gene matches. The CDR3 reads CASSYRGTASYEQYF. DNA for the CDR3: TGTGCCAGCAGTTACCGAGGGACAGCCTCCTACGAGCAGTACTTC.

Many counts were recorded for this clonotype. This chain uses TRBV20-1 with TRBJ2-1; no reliable D call. Germline values: CDR1 DFQATT, CDR2 SNEGSKA (reference sequence). V was trimmed by 6 bases and J by 0 bases, leaving 12 bases between them. There are 14 residues in the CDR3. CDR3 sequence (DNA): TGCAGTGCCCCCGCGGCCGGCTCCTACAATGAGCAGTTCTTC. This sequence encodes CSAPAAGSYNEQFF.

The V gene is TRBV20-1, the J gene TRBJ1-2, with D perhaps TRBD1 (5 bases). The CDR3 loop spans 11 amino acids. Trimming removed 5 bases at V and 8 bases at J, with 12 bases between. Germline V gene lookup returns CDR1 DFQATT and CDR2 SNEGSKA (reference sequence). The CDR3 here is CSAGGTFGYTF. In nucleotides, the CDR3 is TGCAGTGCTGGAGGGACGTTCGGCTACACCTTC.

The J gene is TRBJ2-1, the V gene TRBV24-1; D is unclear. This CDR3 has 14 residues. Germline values: CDR1 KGHDR, CDR2 SFDVKD. Between the trimmed V and J ends, which lost 0 bases and 6 bases, there was a span of 8 bases. The CDR3 DNA follows: TGTGCCACCAGTGATTTGTTTGTGGCCAATGAGCAGTTCTTC. This translates into CATSDLFVANEQFF.

The rearrangement uses TRBV7-8 and TRBJ2-1; 12 nucleotides line up with TRBD2. The germline gives CDR1 SGHVS, CDR2 FQNEAQ. The CDR3 length is 16 residues. The junction had 0 bases not matched to a gene; V was cut back by 1 base and J by 2 bases. The chain's CDR3 is CASSLGTSGTYNEQFF. The CDR3 bases are TGTGCCAGCAGCTTAGGGACTAGCGGGACCTACAATGAGCAGTTCTTC.

This clonotype was observed a single time. This chain links TRBV21-1 with TRBJ2-5; TRBD2 reflects the table's D call only, with no check against the DNA. TRBV21-1 is labeled a pseudogene. The CDR3 runs to 17 residues. In DNA, the CDR3 is TGTGCCAGCAGCAAATTTTCGGGTCCCCTAGTTGAAGAGACCCAGTACTTC. Translation: CASSKFSGPLVEETQYF.

This clonotype was detected a few times. The genes are TRBV24-1 and TRBJ1-1; 9 bases line up with TRBD1. The V gene's germline CDR1 is KGHDR and CDR2 SFDVKD. This CDR3 region has 15 residues. V lost 3 bases to trimming and J lost 3 bases; unmatched junction nucleotides: 4. The CDR3 loop reads CATSDPRTGDTEAFF. As DNA, the CDR3 is TGTGCCACCAGTGATCCCCGGACAGGGGACACTGAAGCTTTCTTT.

The CDR3 DNA reads as TGCGCCAGCAGCTTGGACAGTCTAAATTCACCCCTCCACTTT. Its translation is CASSLDSLNSPLHF. The rearrangement uses TRBV5-1 and TRBJ1-6; D remains unclear. With 0 bases removed from V and 7 bases from J, the gap between germline ends came to 8 bases. This CDR3 is 14 amino acids long. The V gene's germline CDR1 is SGHRS and CDR2 YFSETQ.

This clonotype came up many times. This chain joins TRBV12-3 or TRBV12-4 and TRBJ2-7; 8 nucleotides match TRBD1. The length of the CDR3 is 14 residues. The junction had 4 bases not matched to a gene; V was cut back by 5 bases and J by 1 base. CDR3 in DNA: TGTGCCAGCAGTATCGGACAGGGATCCTACGAGCAGTACTTC. Its protein product is CASSIGQGSYEQYF.

This clonotype has at least ten counts. The CDR3 DNA follows: TGTGCCATCAAGCCGGCGGGCAACCAAGAGACCCAGTACTTC. Translated: CAIKPAGNQETQYF. The rearrangement joins TRBV10-3 to TRBJ2-5, with D perhaps TRBD2 (5 bases). Deletions cut 7 bases from V and 0 bases from J, with 12 bases between. The CDR3 covers 14 residues. Germline loops: CDR1 ENHRY, CDR2 SYGVKD.

This chain joins TRBV29-1 and TRBJ2-3; 12 nucleotides agree with TRBD2. This CDR3 contains 18 residues. Germline V gene lookup returns CDR1 SQVTM and CDR2 ANQGSEA. The V and J ends lost 4 bases and 4 bases, in that order; junction bases with no gene match: 15. This CDR3 is CSVGSRLAGGPGADTQYF. CDR3 nucleotides: TGCAGCGTTGGATCTCGGCTAGCGGGAGGGCCCGGTGCAGATACGCAGTATTTT.

The chain joins TRBV20-1 to TRBJ2-5; 8 bases align to TRBD1. The germline V gene encodes CDR1 DFQATT and CDR2 SNEGSKA (reference sequence). The junction had 12 bases not matched to a gene; V was cut back by 7 bases and J by 2 bases. This CDR3 has 15 amino acids. In DNA form, the CDR3 reads TGCAGTGTCAGTGGCGAGGACAGGGAGCAAGAGACCCAGTACTTC. Its translation: CSVSGEDREQETQYF.

This chain connects TRBV29-1 to TRBJ2-5, with D unresolved. Per the germline V gene, CDR1 is SQVTM and CDR2 is ANQGSEA. The V and J ends lost 0 bases and 4 bases respectively, with 6 bases between them. This CDR3 has 12 amino acids. CDR3 in DNA: TGCAGCGTTGAAGAAGGCGGAGAGACCCAGTACTTC. This codes for CSVEEGGETQYF. Together with reference TRBV29-1 and TRBJ2-5, the CDR3 gives the full variable domain: SAVISQKPSRDICQRGTSLTIQCQVDSQVTMMFWYRQQPGQSLTLIATANQGSEATYESGFVIDKFPISRPNLTFSTLTVSNMSPEDSSIYLCSVEEGGETQYFGPGTRLLVL.

V and J are TRBV20-1 and TRBJ2-3; D remains ambiguous. Trimming took 0 bases from V and 6 from J, leaving 13 bases between them. The CDR3 has 14 residues. CDR1 is DFQATT and CDR2 is SNEGSKA in the germline V gene (reference sequence). The CDR3 DNA follows: TGCAGTGCTAGAGATCCGCTTTCCCCGGATACGCAGTATTTT. Translation gives CSARDPLSPDTQYF.

The table lists this clonotype with a few counts. Written as DNA, the CDR3 is TGCAGTGCTAGGGCGGGAGGTGGCACAGATACGCAGTATTTT. Translation: CSARAGGGTDTQYF. The genes are TRBV20-1 and TRBJ2-3; 8 bases are shared with TRBD2. Germline values: CDR1 DFQATT, CDR2 SNEGSKA (reference sequence). The ends lost 3 bases at V and 1 base at J; junction bases unmatched: 3. This CDR3 has 14 amino acids.